The 27 T cell receptor beta chains reported below all come from one sample, sequenced in a study of T cell responses to AZD1222 COVID-19 vaccine. TCRdb's table, derived via immunoSEQ multiplex PCR, lists solely in-frame clones and lacks some. Of 95,000 to 150,000 clones in the sample, 92% were seen once. The specimen was peripheral blood, collected on day 0 of AZD1222 vaccination. The source is an adult in good health.

V and J are TRBV18 and TRBJ1-2; D possibly corresponds to TRBD1 (5 bases). Germline V gene data show CDR1 as KGHSH and CDR2 as LQKENI. With 2 bases removed from V and 3 bases from J, the gap between germline ends came to 13 bases. CDR3 size: 15 residues. This chain's CDR3 is CASSPRGFRDYGYTF. The CDR3 DNA reads TGTGCCAGCTCACCAAGAGGGTTCAGGGACTATGGCTACACCTTC.

This chain connects TRBV7-6 to TRBJ2-1; the match to TRBD2 covers 13 bases. J lost 8 bases, V lost 4 bases, and 5 bases had no gene match. The CDR3 loop spans 15 amino acids. Germline V gene sequence: CDR1 SGHVS, CDR2 FNYEAQ. CDR3 residues: CASSSTSGRSHEQFF. CDR3 DNA: TGTGCCAGCAGCTCGACTAGCGGGAGGTCGCATGAGCAGTTCTTC.

The rearrangement joins TRBV14 to TRBJ1-6, with a tentative D call TRBD1 (6 bases). Germline V gene sequence: CDR1 SGHDN, CDR2 FVKESK. The CDR3 consists of 17 residues. Between the trimmed V and J ends, which lost 3 bases and 2 bases, there was a span of 14 bases. The CDR3 DNA sequence: TGTGCCAGCAGCCAGGACAGCTACCCGGCCTATAATTCACCCCTCCACTTT. It yields the protein CASSQDSYPAYNSPLHF.

The rearrangement links TRBV6-5 to TRBJ1-5, with D maybe TRBD1 (5 bases). CDR3 length: 16 amino acids. V gave up 8 bases and J gave up 5 bases, with 22 bases separating them. From germline, CDR1 is MNHEY and CDR2 SVGAGI. CDR3 sequence: CASGSRGRSGHQPQHF. The CDR3 DNA reads as TGTGCCAGCGGTTCGCGGGGCCGCTCCGGGCATCAGCCCCAGCATTTT.

This clone was seen just once. The chain recombines TRBV18 with TRBJ1-5; D is perhaps TRBD1 (6 bases). Germline CDR1 KGHSH, CDR2 LQKENI. The CDR3 has 14 amino acids. V shed 5 bases and J shed 6 bases, with 14 bases lying between them. CDR3 in amino acids: CASSAMGAAQPQHF. For the CDR3, the DNA is TGTGCCAGCTCAGCGATGGGGGCTGCTCAGCCCCAGCATTTT.

This sequence joins TRBV19 and TRBJ2-1, with 13 bases lining up with TRBD2. The CDR3 contains 14 residues. Germline assignment: CDR1 LNHDA and CDR2 SQIVND (reference sequence). V was pared by 6 bases and J by 13 bases, with 9 bases of the junction left unmatched. Here the CDR3 DNA reads TGTGCCAGTAGAACCGGGACTAGCGGGGACGATCAGTTCTTC. Translation gives CASRTGTSGDDQFF.

DNA for the CDR3: TGCGCCAGCAGCCAAGACTGGCCCGGTTTCTATGGCTACACCTTC. Amino acids: CASSQDWPGFYGYTF. V and J are TRBV4-3 and TRBJ1-2, with D hard to call. Germline V lookup: CDR1 LGHNA, CDR2 YSLEER. Trimming removed 0 bases from V and 4 bases from J, with 12 bases in between. The CDR3 is 15 residues long.

The rearrangement links TRBV27 to TRBJ2-5, with 7 nucleotides matching TRBD1. CDR3 length: 15 residues. The trim removed 4 bases at V and 6 bases at J, leaving 11 bases unmatched. Germline V gives CDR1 MNHEY, CDR2 SMNVEV (reference sequence). The CDR3 reads CASSSTDRLTKTQYF. DNA of the CDR3: TGTGCCAGCAGTTCAACGGACAGGTTGACGAAGACCCAGTACTTC.

The rearrangement joins TRBV24-1 to TRBJ2-7, with TRBD2 matching 13 bases. CDR1 is KGHDR, CDR2 SFDVKD, per germline. The CDR3 contains 18 residues. The V gene end was trimmed by 7 bases and the J gene end by 0 bases; junction bases not matched to a gene: 11. Here the CDR3 DNA reads TGTGCCACCAGCTCCCGGACTAGCGGGGGAGCTAGCTCCTACGAGCAGTACTTC. As protein: CATSSRTSGGASSYEQYF.

The V call is TRBV6-5, the J call TRBJ1-4; 7 nucleotides align to TRBD1. This CDR3 is built from 14 residues. Per the germline V gene, CDR1 is MNHEY and CDR2 is SVGAGI. V shed 3 bases, J shed 8 bases, and the junction held 6 bases outside the gene matches. For the CDR3, the DNA is TGTGCCAGCAGTTATGAGGGGGCGAGGGAAAAACTGTTTTTT. The encoded protein is CASSYEGAREKLFF.

The chain combines TRBV28 with TRBJ2-7; 7 bases are a match to TRBD1. CDR3 length: 15 residues. CDR1 is MDHEN, CDR2 SYDVKM, per germline. With 8 bases clipped from V and 4 bases from J, the junction kept 14 bases outside the gene matches. CDR3 loop: CASLKPRGQGYEQYF. The CDR3 DNA reads as TGTGCCAGCCTTAAGCCGAGGGGGCAGGGGTACGAGCAGTACTTC. The variable domain in full, completed from reference TRBV28 and TRBJ2-7, reads DVKVTQSSRYLVKRTGEKVFLECVQDMDHENMFWYRQDPGLGLRLIYFSYDVKMKEKGDIPEGYSVSREKKERFSLILESASTNQTSMYLCASLKPRGQGYEQYFGPGTRLTVT.

The chain employs TRBV10-3 and TRBJ1-2, with 7 bases matching TRBD1. V lost 4 bases and J lost 3; bases outside the gene matches: 11. The CDR3 sequence is 16 residues long. CDR1 and CDR2 from the germline V gene are ENHRY and SYGVKD. In DNA, the CDR3 is TGTGCCATCAGTGCCGCGGGACAGCCTACTGACTATGGCTACACCTTC. As protein: CAISAAGQPTDYGYTF.

CDR3 DNA: TGTGCCAGCAGCTCCTATTCGGCAGATACGCAGTATTTT. Protein sequence: CASSSYSADTQYF. The rearrangement joins TRBV7-2 to TRBJ2-3; D gene uncertain. From germline, CDR1 is SGHTA and CDR2 FQGNSA. V lost 4 bases and J 4 bases, leaving 9 bases between the germline ends. The CDR3 runs 13 residues. Using reference TRBV7-2 and TRBJ2-3 for the parts outside the CDR3, the full variable domain is GAGVSQSPSNKVTEKGKDVELRCDPISGHTALYWYRQSLGQGLEFLIYFQGNSAPDKSGLPSDRFSAERTGGSVSTLTIQRTQQEDSAVYLCASSSYSADTQYFGPGTRLTVL.

This clone was picked up one time. The CDR3 reads CASSLAGTDNEKLFF. CDR3 coding DNA: TGCGCCAGCAGCTTGGCGGGGACAGATAATGAAAAACTGTTTTTT. V and J are TRBV5-1 and TRBJ1-4; 7 nucleotides align to TRBD1. V trimming: 0 bases; J trimming: 4 bases; junction bases outside the gene matches: 3. This CDR3 is built from 15 residues. CDR1 is SGHRS, CDR2 YFSETQ, per germline.

The chain joins TRBV27 to TRBJ1-6; D gene ambiguous. Germline loops: CDR1 MNHEY, CDR2 SMNVEV (reference sequence). Trimming stripped 5 bases from V and 7 bases from J, with 12 bases between. The CDR3 contains 14 residues. CDR3 nucleotides: TGTGCCAGCAGTCTCGGCGGCCTAAATTCACCCCTCCACTTT. Translated, it gives CASSLGGLNSPLHF.

V and J are TRBV6-5 and TRBJ1-3; D unresolved. V lost 0 bases to trimming and J lost 4 bases, with 13 bases between them. The CDR3 loop spans 16 amino acids. Per the germline V gene, CDR1 is MNHEY and CDR2 is SVGAGI. In nucleotides, the CDR3 is TGTGCCAGCAGTTACTCGAAGGCCCGTGCGGGAAACACCATATATTTT. Its translation is CASSYSKARAGNTIYF.

The chain joins TRBV6-5 to TRBJ1-5, with TRBD1 as a possible D gene (6 bases). The V and J ends lost 2 bases and 3 bases respectively, with 8 bases between them. This CDR3 is built from 14 residues. Germline lookup yields CDR1 MNHEY and CDR2 SVGAGI. The CDR3, as DNA: TGTGCCAGCAGTTACCGGGACACCAATCAGCCCCAGCATTTT. Its protein product is CASSYRDTNQPQHF.

This rearrangement joins TRBV7-2 to TRBJ2-7; either TRBD1 or TRBD2 may fit D (5 bases each). The CDR3 contains 14 residues. In germline, CDR1 is SGHTA, CDR2 FQGNSA. The V and J ends lost 3 bases and 3 bases respectively, with 12 bases between them. This CDR3 is CASSFGRDDYEQYF. CDR3 sequence (DNA): TGTGCCAGCAGCTTCGGCAGGGACGACTACGAGCAGTACTTC.

This chain joins TRBV3-1 (or the pseudogene TRBV3-2) and TRBJ1-2, with TRBD1 identical over 8 bases. Germline V gene lookup returns CDR1 LGHDT and CDR2 YNNKEL (reference sequence). The V segment lost 4 bases and the J segment 4 bases; nucleotides outside the gene matches: 8. This CDR3 is 15 amino acids long. CDR3 in DNA: TGTGCCAGCAGCCCCGGACAGGGTTTGACCTATGGCTACACCTTC. As protein: CASSPGQGLTYGYTF.

The V gene is TRBV5-4, the J gene TRBJ2-7, with D perhaps TRBD2 (5 bases). The length of the CDR3 is 14 residues. Germline V gene data show CDR1 as SGHNT and CDR2 as YYREEE (reference sequence). Between the trimmed V and J ends, which lost 2 bases and 2 bases, there was a span of 11 bases. The CDR3 sequence: CASSFGVVPYEQYF. The CDR3 region has the DNA TGTGCCAGCAGCTTCGGGGTCGTTCCCTACGAGCAGTACTTC.

J is TRBJ2-5 and V is TRBV7-9; 8 nucleotides agree with TRBD2. Trimming removed 4 bases from V and 1 base from J; junction bases left unmatched: 8. CDR1 and CDR2 (germline): SEHNR, FQNEAQ (reference sequence). This CDR3 is 16 amino acids long. CDR3 loop: CASSSYGRGGQETQYF. CDR3 DNA: TGTGCCAGCAGCTCCTACGGGAGGGGGGGCCAAGAGACCCAGTACTTC.

This clone was observed a handful of times. The V and J genes are TRBV10-2 and TRBJ2-7; D remains ambiguous. Germline V gene data show CDR1 as WSHSY and CDR2 as SAAADI. V lost 1 base and J 3 bases, leaving 7 bases between the germline ends. The CDR3 extends over 13 amino acids. The CDR3 nucleotides are TGCGCCAGCAGTGAGTTTCAAATCTACGAGCAGTACTTC. Residues: CASSEFQIYEQYF.

This clone appeared once. This chain joins TRBV7-9 and TRBJ1-1, with unresolved D. V shed 5 bases and J shed 0 bases, with 4 bases lying between them. This CDR3 spans 12 amino acids. Germline loops: CDR1 SEHNR, CDR2 FQNEAQ (reference sequence). CDR3 DNA sequence: TGTGCCAGCAGCCTTTTGAACACTGAAGCTTTCTTT. Translated, it gives CASSLLNTEAFF.

This chain uses TRBV11-2 with TRBJ1-4; a possible D gene is TRBD1 (5 bases). CDR3 length: 15 amino acids. Germline CDR1 SGHAT, CDR2 FQNNGV. The ends were cut back, 1 base at V and 17 bases at J, with 23 bases in the middle. The CDR3 spells CASSLGQIGTGRIFF. The CDR3 DNA follows: TGTGCCAGCAGCTTAGGACAAATTGGGACGGGACGGATTTTTTTT.

V is TRBV7-2 and J is TRBJ1-5, with D hard to call. The V end was cut by 1 base, the J end by 0 bases, with 4 bases between. CDR3 size: 14 residues. The germline gives CDR1 SGHTA, CDR2 FQGNSA. CDR3 in DNA: TGTGCCAGCAGCTTAGGGAATAGCAATCAGCCCCAGCATTTT. Amino acids: CASSLGNSNQPQHF.

The chain has TRBV7-9 and TRBJ1-2; D call uncertain. V gave up 2 bases and J gave up 4 bases, with 5 bases separating them. This CDR3 is 12 amino acids long. Germline values: CDR1 SEHNR, CDR2 FQNEAQ (reference sequence). CDR3 coding DNA: TGTGCCAGCAGCTTATGGCTCTATGGCTACACCTTC. Residues: CASSLWLYGYTF.

This clone was recorded only once. The rearrangement uses TRBV6-2 or TRBV6-3 and TRBJ2-1; possible D gene TRBD2, 6 bases. CDR1 is MNHEY and CDR2 is SVGEGT in the germline V gene. V dropped 5 bases and J dropped 1 base, with 15 bases sitting between them. The CDR3 covers 16 residues. The DNA of the CDR3 is TGTGCCAGCAGTGGCCCCCGGGGGAGATCCTACAATGAGCAGTTCTTC. Amino acid sequence: CASSGPRGRSYNEQFF.